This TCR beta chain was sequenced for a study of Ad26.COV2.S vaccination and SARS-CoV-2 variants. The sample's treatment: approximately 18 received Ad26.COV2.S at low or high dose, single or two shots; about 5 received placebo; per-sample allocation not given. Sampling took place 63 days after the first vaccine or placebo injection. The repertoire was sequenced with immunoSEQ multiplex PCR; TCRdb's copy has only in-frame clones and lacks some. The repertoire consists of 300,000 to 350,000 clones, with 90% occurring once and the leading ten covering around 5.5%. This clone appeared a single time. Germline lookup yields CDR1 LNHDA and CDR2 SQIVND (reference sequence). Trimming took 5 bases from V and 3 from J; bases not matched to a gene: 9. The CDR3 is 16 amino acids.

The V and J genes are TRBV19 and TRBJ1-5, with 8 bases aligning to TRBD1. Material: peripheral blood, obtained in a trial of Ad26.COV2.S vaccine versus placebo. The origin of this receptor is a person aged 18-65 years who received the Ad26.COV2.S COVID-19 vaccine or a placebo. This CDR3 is CASSPWTGNLNQPQHF. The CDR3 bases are TGTGCCAGTAGTCCGTGGACAGGGAACCTCAATCAGCCCCAGCATTTT.